The 6 T cell receptor beta chains presented below share a single source sample, sequenced in a study of T cells in Graves' hyperthyroidism and ophthalmopathy. RNA transcripts served as the template for amplifying TCR beta CDR3 regions. RT-PCR in the first round (using the HTBI primer set) targeted the TCR CDR3. TCRdb passed the multiplex PCR reads through MiXCR, listing each CDR3 protein once. The sample yields roughly 500,000 distinct CDR3 sequences, roughly 25% seen once. The sequencing input was blood. The receptors were gathered from a woman in her thirties with Graves' ophthalmopathy.

The chain links TRBV7-2 to TRBJ1-1; TRBD1 matches 7 bases. The V segment lost 5 bases and the J segment 6 bases; nucleotides outside the gene matches: 6. CDR3 length: 13 amino acids. CDR1 SGHTA and CDR2 FQGNSA come from the germline V gene. CDR3 region: CASSASRGAEAFF. CDR3 bases: TGTGCCAGCAGCGCGAGCAGGGGGGCTGAAGCTTTCTTT.

This clonotype was recorded at least ten times. The chain recombines TRBV2 with TRBJ2-5; D ambiguous. CDR1 and CDR2 from the germline V gene are SNHLY and FYNNEI. V lost 10 bases to trimming and J lost 2 bases, with 8 bases between them. This CDR3 is built from 11 residues. For the CDR3, the DNA is TGTGCCACACGGTATCAAGAGACCCAGTACTTC. Residues: CATRYQETQYF.

The J gene is TRBJ2-5, the V gene TRBV6-1, with D perhaps matching TRBD2 (6 bases). Per the germline V gene, CDR1 is MNHNS and CDR2 is SASEGT. V was pared by 2 bases and J by 2 bases, with 12 bases between. The CDR3 has 15 amino acids. CDR3 sequence (DNA): TGTGCCAGCAGTGAACTGGGCGGGGCACAAGAGACCCAGTACTTC. The encoded protein is CASSELGGAQETQYF.

At least ten counts were recorded for this clonotype. The chain joins TRBV6-2 or TRBV6-3 to TRBJ2-5, with D unclear. In germline, CDR1 is MNHEY, CDR2 SVGEGT. V was shortened by 7 bases and J by 1 base, with 19 bases between the two germline ends. This CDR3 has 16 residues. The CDR3, as DNA: TGTGCCAGCACTTCCCCCCTAGATAGGCCCCAAGAGACCCAGTACTTC. It translates to CASTSPLDRPQETQYF.

To note about this clonotype: Mismatch with germline at one junction end may stem from a read error. This chain joins TRBV5-6 and TRBJ1-2; D call uncertain. From germline, CDR1 is SGHDT and CDR2 YYEEEE. CDR3 size: 13 residues. The CDR3 is CASGLSGNYGYTF. The CDR3 region has the DNA TGTGCCAGCGGCTTGTCCGGAAACTATGGCTACACCTTC.

This clonotype was seen at least ten times. The J gene is TRBJ1-1, the V gene TRBV10-3; 10 bases map to TRBD1. In germline, CDR1 is ENHRY, CDR2 SYGVKD. The CDR3 is made up of 13 amino acids. J lost 5 bases, V lost 6 bases, and 3 bases had no gene match. CDR3 sequence reads: CAISGTGATEAFF. The CDR3 DNA reads as TGTGCCATCAGCGGGACAGGGGCTACTGAAGCTTTCTTT.